Following are 3 T cell receptor beta chains from one sample sequenced in a study of cytomegalovirus exposure and HLA in healthy donors. The PCR contained 60 Vbeta and 13 Jbeta primers. The protocol was immunoSEQ multiplex PCR, while the TCRdb copy is restricted to in-frame clones and leaves out a portion. The sample includes roughly 170,000 clones, over 60% of them seen just once. Sequences were obtained from PBMCs. Receptors were obtained from a girl aged 10 to 17 in good health and CMV-seronegative.

This rearrangement joins TRBV5-1 to TRBJ1-2, with TRBD1 identical over 8 bases. Germline V gene lookup returns CDR1 SGHRS and CDR2 YFSETQ. This CDR3 region has 14 residues. Losses at the gene ends were 3 bases for V and 5 bases for J; bases not matched to a gene: 6. The DNA for the CDR3 is TGCGCCAGCAGCTCGTTACAGGGGGGGTATGGCTACACCTTC. It specifies CASSSLQGGYGYTF.

This chain uses TRBV6-5 with TRBJ2-1; unclear D gene. CDR1 is MNHEY and CDR2 is SVGAGI in the germline V gene. V was shortened by 7 bases and J by 5 bases, with 6 bases between the two germline ends. The CDR3 loop spans 11 amino acids. CDR3 sequence: CASTSHNEQFF. The CDR3 coding sequence is TGTGCCAGCACGTCCCACAATGAGCAGTTCTTC.

The chain joins TRBV7-9 to TRBJ2-3; 8 nucleotides line up with TRBD1. The CDR3 contains 15 residues. V lost 3 bases and J lost 0; bases outside the gene matches: 2. Germline CDR1 and CDR2: SEHNR and FQNEAQ (reference sequence). The CDR3 DNA is TGTGCCAGCAGCTTGGGACAGGCTAGCACAGATACGCAGTATTTT. Protein sequence: CASSLGQASTDTQYF.